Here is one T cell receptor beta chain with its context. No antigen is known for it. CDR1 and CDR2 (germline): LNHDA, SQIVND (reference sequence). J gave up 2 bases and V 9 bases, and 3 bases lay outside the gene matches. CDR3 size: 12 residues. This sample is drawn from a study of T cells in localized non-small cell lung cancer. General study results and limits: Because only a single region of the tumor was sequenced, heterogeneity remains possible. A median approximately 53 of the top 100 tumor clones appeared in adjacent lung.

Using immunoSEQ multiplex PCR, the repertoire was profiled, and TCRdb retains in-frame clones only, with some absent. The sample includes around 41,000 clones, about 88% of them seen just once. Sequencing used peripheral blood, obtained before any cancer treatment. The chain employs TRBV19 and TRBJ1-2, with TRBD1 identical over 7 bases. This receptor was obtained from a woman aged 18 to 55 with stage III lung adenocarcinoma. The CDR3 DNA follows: TGTGCCAGCCGACAGGGAAACTATGGCTACACCTTC. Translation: CASRQGNYGYTF.